This TCR beta chain was documented in a study of regulatory T cells in long-lasting Graves disease. About the study: Treatment with antithyroid drugs for over 5 years, together with positive TSH receptor antibodies, meant persistent Graves' disease. Regarding the study as a whole: The small sample size may have reduced accuracy. Favoring TRBV28, TRBJ1-2 and TRBJ2-5 was a feature seen in persistent disease.

Time point reported: persistent/refractory GD, antithyroid drugs over 5 years with positive TRAb. Making the TCR library involved RNA that had been extracted from PBMCs. A volume of approximately 10 milliliters of peripheral blood was collected in EDTA tubes. Researchers made TCR beta libraries by using iRepertoire HTBI primers and running Arm-PCR on CDR3 regions. TCRdb reprocessed the multiplex PCR reads with MiXCR, giving one entry per CDR3 protein. The sample yields nearly 350,000 distinct CDR3 sequences, around 20% seen once. CDR3 length: 13 amino acids. Trimming cost V 4 bases and J 1 base, with 7 bases left between them. The germline V gene has CDR1 SNHLY and CDR2 FYNNEI. This clonotype was seen many times. As yet, its antigen is unknown.

The source material was peripheral blood mononuclear cells (PBMCs), sampled when the disease was refractory, from a patient treated with antithyroid drugs. This chain connects TRBV2 to TRBJ1-1, with D hard to call. This TCR came from a female donor with Graves disease. CDR3 in amino acids: CASSGHANTEAFF. CDR3 in DNA: TGTGCCAGCAGTGGACATGCGAACACTGAAGCTTTCTTT.